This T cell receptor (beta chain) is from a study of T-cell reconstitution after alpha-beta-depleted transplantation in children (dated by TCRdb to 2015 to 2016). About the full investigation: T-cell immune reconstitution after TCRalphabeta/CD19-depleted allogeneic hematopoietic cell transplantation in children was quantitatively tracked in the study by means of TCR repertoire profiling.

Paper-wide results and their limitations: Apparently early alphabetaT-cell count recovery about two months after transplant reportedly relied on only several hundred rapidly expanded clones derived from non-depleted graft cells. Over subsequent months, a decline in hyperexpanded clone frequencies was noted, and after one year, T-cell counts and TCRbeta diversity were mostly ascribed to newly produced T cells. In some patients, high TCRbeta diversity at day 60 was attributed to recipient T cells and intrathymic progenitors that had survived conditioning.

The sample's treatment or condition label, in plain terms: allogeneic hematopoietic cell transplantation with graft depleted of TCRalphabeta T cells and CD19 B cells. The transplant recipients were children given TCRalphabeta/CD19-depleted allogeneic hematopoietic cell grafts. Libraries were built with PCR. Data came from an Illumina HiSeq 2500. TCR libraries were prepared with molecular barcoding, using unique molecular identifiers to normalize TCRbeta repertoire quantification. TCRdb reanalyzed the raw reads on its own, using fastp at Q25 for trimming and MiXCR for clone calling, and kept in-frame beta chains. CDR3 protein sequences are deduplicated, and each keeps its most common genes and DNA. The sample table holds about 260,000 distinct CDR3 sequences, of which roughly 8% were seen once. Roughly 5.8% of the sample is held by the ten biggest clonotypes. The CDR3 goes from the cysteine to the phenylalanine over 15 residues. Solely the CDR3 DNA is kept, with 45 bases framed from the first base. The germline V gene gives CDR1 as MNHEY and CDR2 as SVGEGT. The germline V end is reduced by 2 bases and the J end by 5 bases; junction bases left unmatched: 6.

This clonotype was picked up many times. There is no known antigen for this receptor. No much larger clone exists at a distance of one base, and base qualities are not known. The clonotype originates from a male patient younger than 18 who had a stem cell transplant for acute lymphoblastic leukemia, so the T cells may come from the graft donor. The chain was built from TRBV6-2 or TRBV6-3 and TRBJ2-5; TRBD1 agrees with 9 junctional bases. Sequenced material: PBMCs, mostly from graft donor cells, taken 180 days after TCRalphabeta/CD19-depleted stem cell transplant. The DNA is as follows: TGTGCCAGCAGTTACATGGGGGACAGGGTTGAGACCCAGTACTTC. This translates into CASSYMGDRVETQYF.